Sequencing of this T cell receptor beta chain was carried out in a study of blood T cell repertoires in COVID-19. In the source study's methods: Researchers report that nucleated cell counts were estimated from reference gene primer amplification. Sequencing was performed with immunoSEQ multiplex PCR; in TCRdb, only in-frame clones are kept and a portion is missing. V and J calls and clone size are as listed in that table; D and trimming were resolved from the DNA. The sample yields 300,000 to 350,000 clones, roughly 89% seen once. Participant reports of clinical history set cohort assignment. This TCR was sampled from a woman between 18 and 30 years old with acute COVID-19. Input material: PBMCs or T cells enriched from blood (not recorded which).

CDR3 sequence reads: CATSDVTGGGYTF. DNA for the CDR3: TGTGCCACCAGTGATGTGACAGGGGGTGGCTACACCTTC. J is TRBJ1-2 and V is TRBV24-1; TRBD1 agrees at 9 bases. There are 13 residues in the CDR3. Germline assignment: CDR1 KGHDR and CDR2 SFDVKD. Trimming took 3 bases from V and 7 from J; bases not matched to a gene: 2.